This TCR beta chain was recovered during a study of tumor-infiltrating lymphocytes in primary liver carcinoma. RNA and DNA were co-extracted from approximately 20-30 mg of unsorted bulk tissue. Study-wide findings and caveats: Against blood, tumors held a significantly higher top-250-clone fraction (p = 0.039).

As concerns this clonotype: The target antigen is unknown.

The researchers produced TCR beta cDNA from roughly 550 ng total RNA with a constant-region primer. Libraries for TCR beta were built through three nested multiplex PCR rounds, which together made up a slightly modified ARM-PCR procedure. TRBV1-TRBV30 forward and Cbeta reverse primers drove the first two roughly 10-cycle rounds. Each CDR3 protein is one row after TCRdb ran MiXCR on the multiplex PCR reads. The repertoire holds about 78,000 distinct CDR3 sequences, with about 64% as singletons. The CDR3 length is 14 residues. J was trimmed by 8 bases and V by 5 bases; bases with no gene match: 8. CDR1 is MNHEY, CDR2 SVGAGI, per germline.

The sample comprised liver tumor tissue from sampling region 4. Indicated subset: tumor region T4, right-lateral pole. The clonotype was recovered from a woman aged 60-75 years with primary liver carcinoma and hepatitis B virus infection. The V gene is TRBV6-5, the J gene TRBJ1-5, with 8 bases that match TRBD1. CDR3 protein: CASSRRQGNEPQHF. CDR3 bases: TGTGCCAGCAGTAGACGACAGGGGAATGAGCCCCAGCATTTT.